This T cell receptor beta chain stems from a study of blood T cell repertoires in COVID-19 (dated by TCRdb to between 2020 and 2021). About the full investigation: Samples covering the acute and convalescent phases of COVID-19 were provided by collaborators in the United States, Italy and Spain. The prospective study material was composed of cDNA or gDNA derived from T cells, B-cell-depleted T cells, or PBMCs. Deeply sampled blood TCRbeta repertoires from subjects exposed to, actively infected with, or recovered from COVID-19 were included in the dataset. The repertoires were released in a freely available public database intended as a resource for research on the immune response to SARS-CoV-2. The samples were drawn from two sources: the first 160 participants of the ongoing ImmuneRACE study, and over 950 subjects contributed by 6 global collaborators. Sample metadata almost always included a de-identified subject ID, COVID-19 status, age in years and sex. Where available, HLA class I and class II types were obtained from metadata supplied by the sample provider rather than from assay-based typing. The study at large found these results: The quantity of clinical and demographic metadata differed by source and by participant and was supplied without curation.

With regard to this clone: Its antigen specificity is not known. Base-call qualities are not available, and no considerably larger clone is one nucleotide away.

The collaborating institutions used their own protocols to collect whole blood in K2EDTA tubes. For TCRbeta analysis, collaborator samples were shipped as frozen whole blood, as isolated PBMCs, or as DNA extracted from either sample type. The CDR3 numbers 17 residues from cysteine through phenylalanine. This entry keeps only the CDR3 DNA: 51 bases, framed from base 1. V lost 1 base and J lost 5 bases, and the count of bases not matched to a germline gene is 12. Taken from the germline V gene (reference sequence), the CDR1 and CDR2 loops are SGHKS and YYEKEE. TCRbeta CDR3 regions were amplified from genomic DNA using the immunoSEQ Assay, a bias-controlled multiplex PCR. The authors' pipeline ran thus. The number of nucleated cells in each sample was estimated from the amplification of reference gene primers within the assay. To quantify the absolute abundance of each unique TCRbeta CDR3 rearrangement, sequence reads were collapsed and filtered. For each sample, productive Simpson clonality was calculated as the square root of Simpson's diversity index across productive rearrangements. TCRdb took this table from immuneACCESS and kept in-frame rearrangements with V and J called. Such tables lack part of the clones; where checked against another copy, unresolved V genes explain under half of the gap, and the rest is unexplained. V, J and clone size were drawn from that table, and D and trimming were deduced from the DNA. This sample has hundreds of thousands of clones in its table, and roughly 90% of those were observed once. The ten most abundant clones make up about 4.6% of the sample.

Sequencing was performed on peripheral blood. The chain couples TRBV5-5 to TRBJ2-3; TRBD2 fits 8 bases in the junction. The origin of this receptor is a man aged 35 to 55 with acute or convalescent COVID-19. The CDR3 has the sequence CASSLFSLLAGKDTQYF. The DNA is TGTGCCAGCAGCTTGTTCAGTCTGTTAGCGGGGAAAGATACGCAGTATTTT.